Following are 19 T cell receptor beta chains from one sample sequenced in a study of vaccination and CD4 T cells after COVID-19. The Oncomine TCR Beta short-read assay sequenced DNA from cultured CD4+ T cells. In TCRdb, the PCR reads were re-called with MiXCR into one record per CDR3 protein. The profile shows approximately 16,000 distinct CDR3 sequences, around a fifth of them singletons. Their antigens remain unidentified. Regarding treatment: approximately nine-day PBMC culture with coronavirus spike peptide pools or control peptides (ViraFEST assay). The sequencing here drew on CD4+ T cells from blood, cultured in vitro, taken before SARS-CoV-2 vaccination. Receptors originate from a human donor who received a COVID-19 vaccine.

This clonotype was seen a handful of times. This CDR3 reads CASSPTGTGMDYEQYF. The CDR3 bases are TGTGCCAGCAGCCCGACAGGGACAGGGATGGACTACGAGCAGTACTTC. The chain is built from TRBV7-6 and TRBJ2-7; 9 bases fit TRBD1. The J segment lost 3 bases and the V segment lost 5 bases, leaving 11 bases of the junction unmatched. CDR3 size: 16 residues. From germline, CDR1 is SGHVS and CDR2 FNYEAQ.

Written as DNA, the CDR3 is TGCGCCAGCAGCCAACGGGACAGGGAGGAAGATACGCAGTATTTT. Translation: CASSQRDREEDTQYF. The chain employs TRBV4-1 and TRBJ2-3, with TRBD1 identical over 9 bases. V trimming: 2 bases; J trimming: 5 bases; junction bases outside the gene matches: 5. This CDR3 has 15 amino acids. Germline V lookup: CDR1 MGHRA, CDR2 YSYEKL.

This clonotype was seen a few times. This chain links TRBV7-3 with TRBJ2-1; tentative D call: TRBD1 (6 bases). The CDR3 is made up of 16 amino acids. V lost 5 bases and J 0 bases, leaving 14 bases between the germline ends. CDR1 SGHTA and CDR2 FQGTGA come from the germline V gene. CDR3 sequence (DNA): TGTGCCAGCAGCCGCCAGGCGGACAGCTCCTACAATGAGCAGTTCTTC. Its translation is CASSRQADSSYNEQFF.

There are a few counts of this clonotype. The gene calls are TRBV21-1 and TRBJ1-2; the D call of TRBD1 is as the table states it, not checked on the DNA. TRBV21-1 is a pseudogene. The CDR3 is made up of 15 amino acids. CDR3 amino acids: CASSKSGDTNYGYTF. In DNA form, the CDR3 reads TGTGCCAGCAGCAAAAGCGGGGACACTAACTATGGCTACACCTTC.

This clonotype was detected only a few times. The V gene is TRBV20-1, the J gene TRBJ2-5; 7 bases agree with TRBD2. CDR1 and CDR2 from the germline V gene are DFQATT and SNEGSKA (reference sequence). The junction had 10 bases not matched to a gene; V was cut back by 6 bases and J by 0 bases. CDR3 length: 15 residues. In nucleotides, the CDR3 is TGCAGTGCAAGGACTAGTGTTGGGTACCAAGAGACCCAGTACTTC. This codes for CSARTSVGYQETQYF.

In its sample, this clonotype ranks as medium-sized (0.01 to 0.1%). The rearrangement links TRBV20-1 to TRBJ1-5; TRBD1 agrees at 7 bases. The CDR3 covers 15 residues. With 0 bases clipped from V and 2 bases from J, the junction kept 4 bases outside the gene matches. Per the germline V gene, CDR1 is DFQATT and CDR2 is SNEGSKA (reference sequence). CDR3 DNA sequence: TGCAGTGCTAGAGATCTAGGACAGGGCAATCAGCCCCAGCATTTT. Amino acids: CSARDLGQGNQPQHF.

The rearrangement links TRBV29-1 to TRBJ2-2; TRBD1 is a possible D gene (5 bases). The V gene's germline CDR1 is SQVTM and CDR2 ANQGSEA. The ends were cut back, 7 bases at V and 0 bases at J, with 12 bases in the middle. The length of the CDR3 is 14 residues. The CDR3 bases are TGCAGCGCCCGATTCAGGGCGAACACCGGGGAGCTGTTTTTT. Encoded protein: CSARFRANTGELFF.

The chain employs TRBV19 and TRBJ1-1, with 9 bases lining up with TRBD1. Germline V gene data show CDR1 as LNHDA and CDR2 as SQIVND (reference sequence). The CDR3 spans 13 residues. J was trimmed by 0 bases and V by 9 bases; bases with no gene match: 2. CDR3 region: CASGQGMNTEAFF. CDR3 DNA sequence: TGTGCCAGCGGACAGGGGATGAACACTGAAGCTTTCTTT.

The rearrangement uses TRBV12-3 or TRBV12-4 and TRBJ1-1; 10 bases line up with TRBD1. The CDR3 spans 17 residues. Trimming at V came to 1 base and at J to 3 bases, leaving 8 bases not matched to a gene. CDR3 region: CASSLETGGGTDTEAFF. The CDR3 DNA follows: TGTGCCAGCAGTTTAGAGACAGGGGGCGGGACCGACACTGAAGCTTTCTTT.

The table lists this clonotype with a few counts. The rearrangement joins TRBV6-1 to TRBJ2-1; TRBD2 matches 7 bases. The V gene end was trimmed by 3 bases and the J gene end by 4 bases; junction bases not matched to a gene: 0. Germline CDR1 and CDR2: MNHNS and SASEGT. The CDR3 extends over 13 amino acids. Here the CDR3 DNA reads TGTGCCAGCAGTGAGCGGGGGTACAATGAGCAGTTCTTC. It yields the protein CASSERGYNEQFF.

The chain employs TRBV9 and TRBJ2-5; 8 bases align to TRBD1. With V trimmed by 3 bases and J by 5 bases, 12 bases remained unmatched. Per germline, CDR1 SGDLS and CDR2 YYNGEE. There are 16 residues in the CDR3. The CDR3 sequence: CASSAVASGGAETQYF. In DNA form, the CDR3 reads TGTGCCAGCAGCGCAGTTGCGTCAGGGGGCGCCGAGACCCAGTACTTC. The variable domain in full, with the rest retrieved from reference TRBV9 and TRBJ2-5, is DSGVTQTPKHLITATGQRVTLRCSPRSGDLSVYWYQQSLDQGLQFLIQYYNGEERAKGNILERFSAQQFPDLHSELNLSSLELGDSALYFCASSAVASGGAETQYFGPGTRLLVL.

This clonotype is termed medium-sized. The chain carries TRBV7-2 and TRBJ2-3; maybe TRBD2 (7 bases). The CDR3 loop spans 15 amino acids. The germline CDR1 and CDR2 sequences are SGHTA and FQGNSA. Trimming pared 1 base from V and 5 bases from J, leaving 13 bases between. The DNA for the CDR3 is TGTGCCAGCAGCTTAGACGGGGGGCGAGGAGATACGCAGTATTTT. Amino acid sequence: CASSLDGGRGDTQYF.

There are a few counts of this clonotype. The chain is built from TRBV20-1 and TRBJ2-7; the match to TRBD2 covers 7 bases. This CDR3 spans 14 amino acids. The germline V gene has CDR1 DFQATT and CDR2 SNEGSKA (reference sequence). V was clipped by 3 bases and J by 2 bases; unmatched bases: 7. The CDR3 loop reads CSASSSGVAYEQYF. The CDR3 DNA reads TGCAGTGCTAGCTCCAGCGGGGTCGCCTACGAGCAGTACTTC.

This clonotype was counted a few times. DNA of the CDR3: TGCAGTGCTAGTTCAGGGTTCCAAAACATTCAGTACTTC. This gives the protein CSASSGFQNIQYF. The chain combines TRBV20-1 with TRBJ2-4, with D maybe TRBD1 (5 bases). Trimming stripped 3 bases from V and 5 bases from J, with 11 bases between. The CDR3 extends over 13 amino acids. Germline V gene sequence: CDR1 DFQATT, CDR2 SNEGSKA (reference sequence).

The chain employs TRBV12-5 and TRBJ1-1, with 7 positions matching TRBD1. Trimming cost V 1 base and J 1 base; bases outside gene matches: 6. The V gene's germline CDR1 is LGHNT and CDR2 FRNRAP. The CDR3 totals 16 residues. CDR3 in DNA: TGTGCTAGTGGTTTGGCCCGAGGGACAGCGAACACTGAAGCTTTCTTT. Residues: CASGLARGTANTEAFF.

This clonotype was seen only a few times. CDR3 region: CAWVSTGPTGELFF. CDR3 DNA sequence: TGTGCCTGGGTCTCAACAGGGCCCACCGGGGAGCTGTTTTTT. The chain has TRBV30 and TRBJ2-2; D is perhaps TRBD1 (6 bases). Germline loops: CDR1 GTSNPN, CDR2 SVGIG (reference sequence). This CDR3 spans 14 amino acids. Trimming took 5 bases from V and 4 from J, leaving 14 bases between them. The whole variable domain, filled in from reference TRBV30 and TRBJ2-2, reads SQTIHQWPATLVQPVGSPLSLECTVEGTSNPNLYWYRQAAGRGLQLLFYSVGIGQISSEVPQNLSASRPQDRQFILSSKKLLLSDSGFYLCAWVSTGPTGELFFGEGSRLTVL.

A few counts support this clonotype. This chain uses TRBV25-1 with TRBJ2-1; 13 bases agree with TRBD2. The germline V gene encodes CDR1 MGHDK and CDR2 SYGVNS. The J segment lost 0 bases and the V segment lost 5 bases, leaving 4 bases of the junction unmatched. The CDR3 consists of 17 residues. CDR3 loop: CASSRTSGGSSYNEQFF. Written as DNA, the CDR3 is TGTGCCAGCAGTCGGACTAGCGGGGGCAGCTCCTACAATGAGCAGTTCTTC.

The chain uses TRBV6-4 and TRBJ2-7; 10 nucleotides agree with TRBD1. The CDR3 consists of 13 residues. Germline CDR1 and CDR2: MRHNA and SNTAGT. Trimming cost V 10 bases and J 0 bases; bases outside gene matches: 3. CDR3 in amino acids: CAKTGGPSYEQYF. The CDR3 DNA is TGTGCCAAGACAGGGGGCCCCTCCTACGAGCAGTACTTC.

This clonotype was seen a handful of times. This sequence joins TRBV2 and TRBJ1-5; no firm D call. Trimming pared 6 bases from V and 1 base from J, leaving 7 bases between. Germline-derived CDR1 and CDR2 are SNHLY and FYNNEI. CDR3 length: 13 amino acids. The CDR3 DNA follows: TGTGCCAGCAGCCAGGACAGCAATCAGCCCCAGCATTTT. Its translation is CASSQDSNQPQHF.